The subject of this entry is one TCR beta chain. The sample belongs to a study of blood T cell dynamics during melanoma immunotherapy. Time point noted: pre-treatment baseline. The CDR3 spans 14 residues. Trimming stripped 2 bases from V and 4 bases from J, with 10 bases between. CDR1 SGHTA and CDR2 FQGNSA come from the germline V gene. Some clones are missing from TCRdb's copy, which holds only in-frame ones; the method was immunoSEQ multiplex PCR. The table has under 8,000 clones, approximately 88% seen once. This sequence joins TRBV7-2 and TRBJ2-3; D remains ambiguous. The receptor's source is a human donor with melanoma. Some clones in this sample may be carry-over from other donors' samples. The sample consisted of blood, taken from a patient treated with checkpoint blockade. CDR3 sequence (DNA): TGTGCCAGCAGCTTACTGGATCCTCCAGATACGCAGTATTTT. Translating gives CASSLLDPPDTQYF.